This T cell receptor beta chain comes out of a study of blood T cells in healthy people across ages. Next came a second PCR, run for about 7 to 12 cycles, which used a sample-barcoded 5' primer along with a J-beta primer mix. TCRdb reprocessed the 5' RACE reads via MiXCR and lists one record per CDR3 protein. The table records fewer than 1.5 million distinct CDR3 sequences, approximately 40% of them present only once. Trimming took off 6 bases at V and 2 bases at J, with 14 bases between the two ends. Germline lookup yields CDR1 MNHEY and CDR2 SVGAGI. This CDR3 comprises 15 residues. At least 6.5 million PBMCs were isolated per sample.

V and J are TRBV6-5 and TRBJ2-4, with D uncertain. The receptor was isolated from a woman aged 18-29 years in good health. Sequenced material: blood. CDR3 sequence reads: CASRTLAGPKNIQYF. DNA of the CDR3: TGTGCCAGCAGGACACTCGCCGGTCCCAAAAACATTCAGTACTTC.